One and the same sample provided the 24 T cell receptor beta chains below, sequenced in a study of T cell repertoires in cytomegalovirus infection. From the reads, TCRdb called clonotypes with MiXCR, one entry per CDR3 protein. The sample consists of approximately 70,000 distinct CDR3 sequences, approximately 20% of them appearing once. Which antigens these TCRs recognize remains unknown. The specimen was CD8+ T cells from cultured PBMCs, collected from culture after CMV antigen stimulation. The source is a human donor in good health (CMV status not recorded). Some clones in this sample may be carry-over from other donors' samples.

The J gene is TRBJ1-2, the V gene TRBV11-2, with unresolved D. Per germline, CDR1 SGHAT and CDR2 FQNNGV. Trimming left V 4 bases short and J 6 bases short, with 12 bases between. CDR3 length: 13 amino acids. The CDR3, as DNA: TGTGCCAGCAGCTATCGTCTAAGGGATGGCTACACCTTC. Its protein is CASSYRLRDGYTF. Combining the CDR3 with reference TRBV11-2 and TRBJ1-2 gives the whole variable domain EAGVAQSPRYKIIEKRQSVAFWCNPISGHATLYWYQQILGQGPKLLIQFQNNGVVDDSQLPKDRFSAERLKGVDSTLKIQPAKLEDSAVYLCASSYRLRDGYTFGSGTRLTVV.

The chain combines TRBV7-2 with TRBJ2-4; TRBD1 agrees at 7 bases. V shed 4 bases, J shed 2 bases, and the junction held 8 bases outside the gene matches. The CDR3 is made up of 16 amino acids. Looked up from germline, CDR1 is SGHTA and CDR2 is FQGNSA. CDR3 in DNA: TGTGCCAGCAGCTACCACAGGGGAGTGTCCAAAAACATTCAGTACTTC. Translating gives CASSYHRGVSKNIQYF. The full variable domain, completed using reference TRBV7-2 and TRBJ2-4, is GAGVSQSPSNKVTEKGKDVELRCDPISGHTALYWYRQSLGQGLEFLIYFQGNSAPDKSGLPSDRFSAERTGGSVSTLTIQRTQQEDSAVYLCASSYHRGVSKNIQYFGAGTRLSVL.

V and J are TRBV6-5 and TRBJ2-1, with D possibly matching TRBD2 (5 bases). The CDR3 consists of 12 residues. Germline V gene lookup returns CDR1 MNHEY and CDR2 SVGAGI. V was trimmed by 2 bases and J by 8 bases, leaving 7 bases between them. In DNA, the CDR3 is TGTGCCAGCAGTTACGGAGGCCATGAGCAGTTCTTC. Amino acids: CASSYGGHEQFF.

DNA of the CDR3: TGTGCCAGCAGTCAGAACACTGAAGCTTTCTTT. It specifies CASSQNTEAFF. The chain carries TRBV7-9 and TRBJ1-1, with D unresolved. Germline assignment: CDR1 SEHNR and CDR2 FQNEAQ (reference sequence). There are 11 residues in the CDR3. The V and J ends lost 6 bases and 1 base respectively, with 3 bases between them.

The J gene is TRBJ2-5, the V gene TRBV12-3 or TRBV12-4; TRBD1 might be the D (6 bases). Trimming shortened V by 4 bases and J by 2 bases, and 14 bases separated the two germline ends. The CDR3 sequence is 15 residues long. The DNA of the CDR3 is TGTGCCAGCAGTTGGGGGCCCCCTCCACAAGAGACCCAGTACTTC. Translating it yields CASSWGPPPQETQYF.

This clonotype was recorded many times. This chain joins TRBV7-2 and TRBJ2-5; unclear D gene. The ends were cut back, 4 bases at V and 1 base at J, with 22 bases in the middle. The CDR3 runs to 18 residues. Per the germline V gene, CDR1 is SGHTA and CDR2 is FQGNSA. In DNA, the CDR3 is TGTGCCAGCAGCTCCACGGACCTCATCGGGTGGGTCCAAGAGACCCAGTACTTC. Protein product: CASSSTDLIGWVQETQYF. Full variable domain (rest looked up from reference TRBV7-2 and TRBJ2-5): GAGVSQSPSNKVTEKGKDVELRCDPISGHTALYWYRQSLGQGLEFLIYFQGNSAPDKSGLPSDRFSAERTGGSVSTLTIQRTQQEDSAVYLCASSSTDLIGWVQETQYFGPGTRLLVL.

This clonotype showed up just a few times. The CDR3 loop reads CASSLIPGQGSYEQYF. CDR3 coding DNA: TGTGCCAGCAGCCTCATACCGGGACAGGGGTCATACGAGCAGTACTTC. This sequence joins TRBV7-2 and TRBJ2-7; 10 bases fit TRBD1. CDR1 SGHTA and CDR2 FQGNSA come from the germline V gene. With V trimmed by 5 bases and J by 4 bases, 11 bases remained unmatched. The CDR3 loop spans 16 amino acids.

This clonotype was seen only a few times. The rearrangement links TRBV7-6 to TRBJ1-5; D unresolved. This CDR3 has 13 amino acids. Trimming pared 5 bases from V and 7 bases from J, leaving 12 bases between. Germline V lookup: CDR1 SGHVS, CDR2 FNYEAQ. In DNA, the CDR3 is TGTGCCAGCAGCCCCGCGGTGGGACAGCCCCAGCATTTT. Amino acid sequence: CASSPAVGQPQHF.

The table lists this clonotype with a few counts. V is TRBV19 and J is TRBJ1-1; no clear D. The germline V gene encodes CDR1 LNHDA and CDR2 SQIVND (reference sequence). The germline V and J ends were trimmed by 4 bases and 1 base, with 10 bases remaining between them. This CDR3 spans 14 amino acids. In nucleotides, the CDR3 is TGTGCCAGTAGTAGTAGGCGGAGGAACACTGAAGCTTTCTTT. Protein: CASSSRRRNTEAFF.

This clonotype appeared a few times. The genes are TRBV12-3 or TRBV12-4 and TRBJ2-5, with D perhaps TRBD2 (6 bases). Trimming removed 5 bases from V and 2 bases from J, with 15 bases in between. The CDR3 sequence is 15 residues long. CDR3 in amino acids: CASSNPGTDQETQYF. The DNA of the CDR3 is TGTGCCAGCAGTAACCCCGGGACTGATCAAGAGACCCAGTACTTC.

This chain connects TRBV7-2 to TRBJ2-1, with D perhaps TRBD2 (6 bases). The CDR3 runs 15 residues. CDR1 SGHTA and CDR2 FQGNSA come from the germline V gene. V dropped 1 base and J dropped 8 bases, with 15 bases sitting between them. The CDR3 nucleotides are TGTGCCAGCAGCTTAGTGCAGGGAGGACGAGATGAGCAGTTCTTC. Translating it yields CASSLVQGGRDEQFF.

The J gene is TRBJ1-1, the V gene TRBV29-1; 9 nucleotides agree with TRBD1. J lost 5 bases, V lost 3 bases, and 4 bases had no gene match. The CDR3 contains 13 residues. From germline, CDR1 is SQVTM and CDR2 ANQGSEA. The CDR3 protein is CSVDNDRGTEAFF. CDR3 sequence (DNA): TGCAGCGTTGACAACGACAGGGGGACTGAAGCTTTCTTT. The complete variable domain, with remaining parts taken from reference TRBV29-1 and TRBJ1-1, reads SAVISQKPSRDICQRGTSLTIQCQVDSQVTMMFWYRQQPGQSLTLIATANQGSEATYESGFVIDKFPISRPNLTFSTLTVSNMSPEDSSIYLCSVDNDRGTEAFFGQGTRLTVV.

The CDR3 DNA follows: TGTGCCAGCAGTTACTCAGGGGAGCAGTACTTC. Encoded protein: CASSYSGEQYF. The rearrangement joins TRBV6-5 to TRBJ2-7; D remains ambiguous. CDR1 and CDR2 from the germline V gene are MNHEY and SVGAGI. This CDR3 spans 11 amino acids. Trimming cost V 0 bases and J 7 bases, with 4 bases left between them.

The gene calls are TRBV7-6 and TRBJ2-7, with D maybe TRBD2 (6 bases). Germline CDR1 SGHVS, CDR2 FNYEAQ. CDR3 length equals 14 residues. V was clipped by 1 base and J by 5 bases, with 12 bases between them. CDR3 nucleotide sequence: TGTGCCAGCAGCTTAGGGGCGGGGCCCGACGAGCAGTACTTC. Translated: CASSLGAGPDEQYF.

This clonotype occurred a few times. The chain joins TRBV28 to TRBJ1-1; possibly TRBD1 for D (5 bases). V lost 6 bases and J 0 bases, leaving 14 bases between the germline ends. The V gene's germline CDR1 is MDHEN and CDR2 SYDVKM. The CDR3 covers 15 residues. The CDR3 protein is CASRPPGGMNTEAFF. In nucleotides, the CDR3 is TGTGCCAGCAGGCCCCCGGGGGGGATGAACACTGAAGCTTTCTTT.

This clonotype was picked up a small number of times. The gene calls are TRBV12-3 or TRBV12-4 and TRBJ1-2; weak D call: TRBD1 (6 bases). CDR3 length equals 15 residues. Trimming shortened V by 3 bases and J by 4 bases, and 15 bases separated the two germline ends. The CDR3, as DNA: TGTGCCAGCAGTTTTACTCTCGGGGGCGGCTATGGCTACACCTTC. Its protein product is CASSFTLGGGYGYTF.

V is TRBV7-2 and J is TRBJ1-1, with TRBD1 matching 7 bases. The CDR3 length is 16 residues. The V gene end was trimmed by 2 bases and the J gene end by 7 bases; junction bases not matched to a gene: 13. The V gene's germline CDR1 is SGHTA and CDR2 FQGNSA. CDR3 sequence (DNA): TGTGCCAGCAGCTTAACCGACAGGGCTCTCGGTGTTGAAGCTTTCTTT. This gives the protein CASSLTDRALGVEAFF.

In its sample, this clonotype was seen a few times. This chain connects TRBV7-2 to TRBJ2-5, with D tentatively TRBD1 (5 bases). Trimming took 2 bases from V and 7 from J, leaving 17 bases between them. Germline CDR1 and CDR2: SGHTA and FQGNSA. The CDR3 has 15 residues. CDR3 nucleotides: TGTGCCAGCAGCTTATCAGGCCCGACAGTAGGGACCCAGTACTTC. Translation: CASSLSGPTVGTQYF.

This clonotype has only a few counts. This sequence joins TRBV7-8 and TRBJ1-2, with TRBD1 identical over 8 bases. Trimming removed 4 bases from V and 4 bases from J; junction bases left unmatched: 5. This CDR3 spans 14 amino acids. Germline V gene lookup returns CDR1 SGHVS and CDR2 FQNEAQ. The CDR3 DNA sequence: TGTGCCAGCAGCTCAGATACAGGGGGCTATGGCTACACCTTC. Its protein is CASSSDTGGYGYTF.

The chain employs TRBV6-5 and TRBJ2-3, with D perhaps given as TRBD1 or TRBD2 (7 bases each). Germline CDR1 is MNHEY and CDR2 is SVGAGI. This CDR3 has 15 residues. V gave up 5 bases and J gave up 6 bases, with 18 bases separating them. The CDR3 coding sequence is TGTGCCAGCAGTCAGGGGGGCGGACTAGGGGATACGCAGTATTTT. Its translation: CASSQGGGLGDTQYF.

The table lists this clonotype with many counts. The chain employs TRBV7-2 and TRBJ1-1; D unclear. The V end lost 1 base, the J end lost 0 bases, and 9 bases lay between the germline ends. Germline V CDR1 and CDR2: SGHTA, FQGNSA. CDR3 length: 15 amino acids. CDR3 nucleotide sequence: TGTGCCAGCAGCTTAGTAGAGGAACTGAACACTGAAGCTTTCTTT. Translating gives CASSLVEELNTEAFF.

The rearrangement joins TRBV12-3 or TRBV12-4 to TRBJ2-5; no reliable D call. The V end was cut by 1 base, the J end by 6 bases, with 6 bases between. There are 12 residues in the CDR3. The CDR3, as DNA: TGTGCCAGCAGTTTAGGTGGCCAGACCCAGTACTTC. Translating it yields CASSLGGQTQYF.

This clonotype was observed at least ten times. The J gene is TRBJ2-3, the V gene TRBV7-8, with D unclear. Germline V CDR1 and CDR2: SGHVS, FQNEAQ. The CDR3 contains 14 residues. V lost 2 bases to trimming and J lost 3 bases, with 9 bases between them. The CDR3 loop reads CASSLPIYTDTQYF. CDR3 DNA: TGTGCCAGCAGCTTACCGATTTATACAGATACGCAGTATTTT.

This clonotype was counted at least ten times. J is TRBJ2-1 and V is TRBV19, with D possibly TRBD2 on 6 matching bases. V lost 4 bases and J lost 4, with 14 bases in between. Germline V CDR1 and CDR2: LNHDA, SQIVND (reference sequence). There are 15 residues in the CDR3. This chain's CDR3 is CASSKEGLAYNEQFF. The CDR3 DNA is TGTGCCAGTAGTAAAGAGGGACTTGCATACAATGAGCAGTTCTTC.